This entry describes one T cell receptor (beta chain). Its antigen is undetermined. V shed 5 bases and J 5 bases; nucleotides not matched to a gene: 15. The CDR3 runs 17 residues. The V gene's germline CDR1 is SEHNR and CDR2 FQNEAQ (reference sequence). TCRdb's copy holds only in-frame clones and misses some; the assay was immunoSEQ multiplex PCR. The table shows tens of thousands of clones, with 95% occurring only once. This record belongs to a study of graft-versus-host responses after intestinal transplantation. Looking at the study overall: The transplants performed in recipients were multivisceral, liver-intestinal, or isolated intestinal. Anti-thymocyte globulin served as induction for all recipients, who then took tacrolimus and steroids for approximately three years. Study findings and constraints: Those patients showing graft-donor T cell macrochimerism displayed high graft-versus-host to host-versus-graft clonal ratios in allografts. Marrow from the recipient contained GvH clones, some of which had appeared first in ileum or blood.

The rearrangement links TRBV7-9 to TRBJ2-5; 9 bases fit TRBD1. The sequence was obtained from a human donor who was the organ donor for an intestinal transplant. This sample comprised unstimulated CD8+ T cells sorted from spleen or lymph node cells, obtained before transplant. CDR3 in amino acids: CASSVHRDRVSWETQYF. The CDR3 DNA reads TGTGCCAGCAGCGTACACCGGGACAGGGTATCCTGGGAGACCCAGTACTTC.